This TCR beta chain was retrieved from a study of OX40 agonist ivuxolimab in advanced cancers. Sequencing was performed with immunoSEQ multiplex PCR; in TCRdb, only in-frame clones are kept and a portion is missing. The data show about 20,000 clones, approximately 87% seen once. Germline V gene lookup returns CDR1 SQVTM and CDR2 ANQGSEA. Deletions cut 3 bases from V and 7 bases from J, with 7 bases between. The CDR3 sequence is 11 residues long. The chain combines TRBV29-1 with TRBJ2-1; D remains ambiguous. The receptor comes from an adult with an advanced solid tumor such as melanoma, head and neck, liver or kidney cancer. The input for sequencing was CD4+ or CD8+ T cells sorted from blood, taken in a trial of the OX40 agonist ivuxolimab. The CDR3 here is CSVETVNEQFF. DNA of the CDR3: TGCAGCGTTGAGACGGTGAATGAGCAGTTCTTC.